The clone carrying this T cell receptor (beta chain) showed up just a few times. What it recognizes is unknown. TCRdb ran MiXCR on the reads and lists one entry per CDR3 protein. The table lists about 530,000 distinct CDR3 sequences, approximately 25% of them singletons. Trimming cost V 6 bases and J 7 bases, with 15 bases left between them. The CDR3 contains 13 residues. This specimen comes from a study of T cell repertoires in cytomegalovirus infection. Study details: From public TCR beta signatures came an indication of both CMV infection and matching HLA type.

The study, taken as a whole, reports: Dominating the ex vivo response were TCR beta clonotypes that were CMV-specific and HLA-C-restricted. People with CMV and the relevant HLA were identified by cumulative public TCR beta family frequency.

The origin of this receptor is a human donor in good health (CMV status not recorded). Some clones in this sample may be carry-over from other donors' samples. Sequenced sample: PBMCs. The chain uses TRBV12-3 or TRBV12-4 and TRBJ1-2; perhaps TRBD1 as D (5 bases). The CDR3 loop is CASSNPGRSGYTF. The CDR3 nucleotides read TGTGCCAGCAGCAACCCGGGACGGAGTGGCTACACCTTC.